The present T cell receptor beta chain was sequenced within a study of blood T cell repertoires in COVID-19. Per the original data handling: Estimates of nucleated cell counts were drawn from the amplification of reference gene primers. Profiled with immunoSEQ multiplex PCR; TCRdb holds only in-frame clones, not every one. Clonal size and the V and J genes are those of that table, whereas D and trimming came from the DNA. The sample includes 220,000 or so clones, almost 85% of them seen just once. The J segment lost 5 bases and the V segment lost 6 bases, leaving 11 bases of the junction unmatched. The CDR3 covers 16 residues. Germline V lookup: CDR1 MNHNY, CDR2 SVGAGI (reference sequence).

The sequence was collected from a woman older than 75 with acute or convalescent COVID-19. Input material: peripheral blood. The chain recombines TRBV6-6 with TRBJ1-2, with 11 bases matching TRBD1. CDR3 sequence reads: CASRSGDRGIWYGYTF. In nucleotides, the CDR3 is TGTGCCAGCAGAAGTGGGGACAGGGGGATTTGGTATGGCTACACCTTC.